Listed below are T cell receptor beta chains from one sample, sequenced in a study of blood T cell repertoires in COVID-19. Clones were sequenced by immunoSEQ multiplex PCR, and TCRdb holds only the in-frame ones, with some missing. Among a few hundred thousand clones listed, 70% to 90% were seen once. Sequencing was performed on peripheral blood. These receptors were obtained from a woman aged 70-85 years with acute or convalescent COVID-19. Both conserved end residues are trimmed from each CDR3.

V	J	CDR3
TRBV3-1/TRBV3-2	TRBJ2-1	ASSPARARQGAHEQF
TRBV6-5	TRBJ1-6	ASSYGEGTRNSPLH
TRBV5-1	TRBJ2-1	ASSLGPAGGDEQF
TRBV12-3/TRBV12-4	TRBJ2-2	ASRGAGTGELF
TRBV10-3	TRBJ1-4	AIGQGANEKLF
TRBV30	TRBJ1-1	AWSVIATEAF
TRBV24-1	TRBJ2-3	ATATGPDTQY
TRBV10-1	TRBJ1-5	AGRQRDQPQH
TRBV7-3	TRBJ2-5	ASSYGTSGEETQY
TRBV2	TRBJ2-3	ASSRGQYTTQY
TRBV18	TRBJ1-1	ASSEGVGAF
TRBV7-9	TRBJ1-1	ASSPQGRKNTEAF
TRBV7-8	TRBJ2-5	ASSVPQGGWETQY
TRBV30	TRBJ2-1	AWGRGGTYNEQF
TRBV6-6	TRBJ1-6	ASSSLESSYNSPLH
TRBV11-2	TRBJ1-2	ASSSSGPTPT
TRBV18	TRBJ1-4	ASSTGTGGEKLF
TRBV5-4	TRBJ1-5	ASSWDRRQPQH
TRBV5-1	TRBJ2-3	ASSLEETGGADTQY
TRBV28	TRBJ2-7	ASSPLAGGRGPLEQY
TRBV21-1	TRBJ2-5	ASSGAGETQY
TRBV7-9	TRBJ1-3	ASSLNSQLYGNTIY
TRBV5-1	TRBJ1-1	ASSLSGRTEAF
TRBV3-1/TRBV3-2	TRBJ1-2	ASRGRGSFYGYT
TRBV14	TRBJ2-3	ASSRLARITDTQY
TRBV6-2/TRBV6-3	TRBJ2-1	ASSYQNEQF
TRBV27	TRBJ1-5	ASSPRDRGRGQPQH
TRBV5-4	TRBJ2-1	ASSLPTGGDQF
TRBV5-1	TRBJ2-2	ASSFSGDTGELF
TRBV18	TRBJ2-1	ASSPPISYRSSYNEQF
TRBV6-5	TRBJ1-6	ASSYLADNSPLH
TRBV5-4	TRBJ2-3	ASSLEAGGTTDTQY
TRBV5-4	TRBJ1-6	ASSLGGRANSPLH